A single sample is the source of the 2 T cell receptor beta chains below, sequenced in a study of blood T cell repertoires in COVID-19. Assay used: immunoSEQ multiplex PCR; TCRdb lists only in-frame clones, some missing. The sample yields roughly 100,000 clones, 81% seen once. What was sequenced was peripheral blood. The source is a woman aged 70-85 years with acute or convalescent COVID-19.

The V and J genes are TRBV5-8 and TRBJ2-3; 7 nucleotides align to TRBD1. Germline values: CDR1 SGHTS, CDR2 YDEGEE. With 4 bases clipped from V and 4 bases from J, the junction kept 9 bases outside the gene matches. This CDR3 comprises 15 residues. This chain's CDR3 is CASSPDRVGPDTQYF. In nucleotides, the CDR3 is TGTGCCAGCAGCCCCGACAGGGTCGGACCAGATACGCAGTATTTT.

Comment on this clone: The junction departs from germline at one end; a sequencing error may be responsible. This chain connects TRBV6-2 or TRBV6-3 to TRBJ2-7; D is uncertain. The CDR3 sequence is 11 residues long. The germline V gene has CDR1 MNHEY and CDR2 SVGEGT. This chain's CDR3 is CASSYSNEQYF. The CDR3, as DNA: TGTGCCAGCAGTTACTCCAACGAGCAGTACTTC.